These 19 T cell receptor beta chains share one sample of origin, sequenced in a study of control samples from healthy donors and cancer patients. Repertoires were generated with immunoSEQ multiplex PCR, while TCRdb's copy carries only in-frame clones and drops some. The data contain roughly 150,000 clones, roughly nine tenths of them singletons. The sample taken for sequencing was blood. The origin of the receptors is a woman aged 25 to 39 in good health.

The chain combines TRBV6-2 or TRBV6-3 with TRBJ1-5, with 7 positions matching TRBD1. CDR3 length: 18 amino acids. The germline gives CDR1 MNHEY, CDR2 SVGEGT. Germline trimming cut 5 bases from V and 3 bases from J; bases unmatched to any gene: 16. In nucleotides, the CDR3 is TGTGCCAGCAGTGCTTCCGGGACAGAGGGCGCCCACAATCAGCCCCAGCATTTT. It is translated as CASSASGTEGAHNQPQHF.

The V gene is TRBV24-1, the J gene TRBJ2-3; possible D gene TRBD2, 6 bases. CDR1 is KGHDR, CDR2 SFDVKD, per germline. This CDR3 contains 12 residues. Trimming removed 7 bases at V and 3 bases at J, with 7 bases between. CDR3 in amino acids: CATRGGTDTQYF. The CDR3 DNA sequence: TGTGCCACCAGGGGGGGAACAGATACGCAGTATTTT.

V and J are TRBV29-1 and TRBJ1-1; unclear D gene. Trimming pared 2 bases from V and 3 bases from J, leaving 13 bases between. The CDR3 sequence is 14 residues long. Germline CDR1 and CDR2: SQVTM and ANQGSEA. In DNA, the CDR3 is TGCAGCGTTGAATCTGGGATCTCCTACACTGAAGCTTTCTTT. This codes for CSVESGISYTEAFF.

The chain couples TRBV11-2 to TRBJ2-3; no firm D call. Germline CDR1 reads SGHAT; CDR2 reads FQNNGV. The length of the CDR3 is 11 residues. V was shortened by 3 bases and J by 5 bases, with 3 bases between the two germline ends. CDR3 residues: CASSFQDTQYF. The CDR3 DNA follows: TGTGCCAGCAGCTTTCAAGATACGCAGTATTTT.

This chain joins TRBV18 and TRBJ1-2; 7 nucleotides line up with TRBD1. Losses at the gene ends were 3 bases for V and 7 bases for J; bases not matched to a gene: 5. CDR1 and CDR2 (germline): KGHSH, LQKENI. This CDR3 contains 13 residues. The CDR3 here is CASSPDRASGYTF. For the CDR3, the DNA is TGTGCCAGCTCACCCGACAGGGCTAGTGGCTACACCTTC.

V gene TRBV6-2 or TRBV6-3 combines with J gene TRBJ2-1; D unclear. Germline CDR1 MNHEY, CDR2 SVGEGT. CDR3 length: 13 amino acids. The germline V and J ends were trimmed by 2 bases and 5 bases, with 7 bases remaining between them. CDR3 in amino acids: CASSYRSHNEQFF. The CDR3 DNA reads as TGTGCCAGCAGTTACCGTTCCCACAATGAGCAGTTCTTC.

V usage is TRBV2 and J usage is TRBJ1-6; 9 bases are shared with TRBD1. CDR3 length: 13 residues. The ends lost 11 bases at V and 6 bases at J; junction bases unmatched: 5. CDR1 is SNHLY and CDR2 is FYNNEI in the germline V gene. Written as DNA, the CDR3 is TGTGCCGACCGGGACAGGGCTAATTCACCCCTCCACTTT. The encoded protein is CADRDRANSPLHF.

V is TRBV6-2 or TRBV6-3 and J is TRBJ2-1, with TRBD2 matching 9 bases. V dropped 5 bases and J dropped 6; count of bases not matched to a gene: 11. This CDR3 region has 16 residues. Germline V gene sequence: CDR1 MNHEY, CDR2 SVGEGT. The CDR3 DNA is TGTGCCAGCAGTGTAACCATAGCGGGAGTGTTCAATGAGCAGTTCTTC. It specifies CASSVTIAGVFNEQFF.

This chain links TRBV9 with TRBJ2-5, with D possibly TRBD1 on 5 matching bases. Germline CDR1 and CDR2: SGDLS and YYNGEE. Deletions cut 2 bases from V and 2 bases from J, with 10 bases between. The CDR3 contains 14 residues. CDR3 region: CASSVTEIQETQYF. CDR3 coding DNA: TGTGCCAGCAGCGTGACAGAAATACAAGAGACCCAGTACTTC. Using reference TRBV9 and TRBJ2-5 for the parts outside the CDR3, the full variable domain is DSGVTQTPKHLITATGQRVTLRCSPRSGDLSVYWYQQSLDQGLQFLIQYYNGEERAKGNILERFSAQQFPDLHSELNLSSLELGDSALYFCASSVTEIQETQYFGPGTRLLVL.

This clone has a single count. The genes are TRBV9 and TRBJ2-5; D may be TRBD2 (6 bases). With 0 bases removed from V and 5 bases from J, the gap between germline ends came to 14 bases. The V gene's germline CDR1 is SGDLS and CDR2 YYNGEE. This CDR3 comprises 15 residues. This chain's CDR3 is CASSVAPTSHETQYF. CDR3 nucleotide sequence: TGTGCCAGCAGCGTAGCCCCCACTAGCCATGAGACCCAGTACTTC.

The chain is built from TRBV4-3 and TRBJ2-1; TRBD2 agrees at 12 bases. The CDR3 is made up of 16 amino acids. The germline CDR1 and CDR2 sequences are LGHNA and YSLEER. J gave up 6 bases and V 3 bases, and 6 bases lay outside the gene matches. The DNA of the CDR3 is TGCGCCAGCAGCCAGAGACTAGCGGGAGAAGGCAATGAGCAGTTCTTC. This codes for CASSQRLAGEGNEQFF.

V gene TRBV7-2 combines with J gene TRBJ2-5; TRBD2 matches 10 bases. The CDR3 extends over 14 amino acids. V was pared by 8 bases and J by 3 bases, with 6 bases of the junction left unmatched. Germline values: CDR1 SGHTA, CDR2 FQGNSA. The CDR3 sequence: CASSIGLAEETQYF. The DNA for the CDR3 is TGTGCCAGCTCGATAGGACTAGCGGAAGAGACCCAGTACTTC.

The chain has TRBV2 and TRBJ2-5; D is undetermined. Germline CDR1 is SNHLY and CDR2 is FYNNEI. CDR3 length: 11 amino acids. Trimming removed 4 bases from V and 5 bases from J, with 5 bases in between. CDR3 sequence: CASSVQETQYF. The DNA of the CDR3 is TGTGCCAGCAGTGTCCAGGAGACCCAGTACTTC.

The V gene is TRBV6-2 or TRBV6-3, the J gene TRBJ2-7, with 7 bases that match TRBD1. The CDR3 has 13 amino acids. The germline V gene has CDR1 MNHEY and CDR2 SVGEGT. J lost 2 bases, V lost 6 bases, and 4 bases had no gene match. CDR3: CASSGQDPYEQYF. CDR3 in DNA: TGTGCCAGCAGCGGACAGGACCCCTACGAGCAGTACTTC.

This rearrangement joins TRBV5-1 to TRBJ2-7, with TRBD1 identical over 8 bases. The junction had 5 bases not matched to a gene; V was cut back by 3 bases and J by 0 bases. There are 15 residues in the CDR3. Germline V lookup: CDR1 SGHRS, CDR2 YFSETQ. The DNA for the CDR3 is TGCGCCAGCAGCTCGGACAGGGTTAGCTCCTACGAGCAGTACTTC. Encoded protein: CASSSDRVSSYEQYF.

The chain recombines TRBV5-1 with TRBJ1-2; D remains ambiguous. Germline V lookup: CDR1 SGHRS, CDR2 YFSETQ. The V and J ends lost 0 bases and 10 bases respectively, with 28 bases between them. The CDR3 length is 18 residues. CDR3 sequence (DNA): TGCGCCAGCAGCTTGGCCTATCTTGGCGGGCGTTCCATATTTGACTACACCTTC. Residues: CASSLAYLGGRSIFDYTF.

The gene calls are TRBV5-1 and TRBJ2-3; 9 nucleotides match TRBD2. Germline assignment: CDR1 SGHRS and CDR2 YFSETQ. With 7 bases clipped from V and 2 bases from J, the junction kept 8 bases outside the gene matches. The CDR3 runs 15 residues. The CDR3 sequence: CASCEAGGATDTQYF. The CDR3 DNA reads TGCGCCAGCTGTGAGGCGGGAGGGGCCACAGATACGCAGTATTTT.

The CDR3 region has the DNA TGCGCCAGCAGCCAAGAGGGAGGGTACAATCAGCCCCAGCATTTT. As protein: CASSQEGGYNQPQHF. The J gene is TRBJ1-5, the V gene TRBV4-3; unclear D gene. V gave up 0 bases and J gave up 3 bases, with 9 bases separating them. The CDR3 runs to 15 residues. From germline, CDR1 is LGHNA and CDR2 YSLEER.

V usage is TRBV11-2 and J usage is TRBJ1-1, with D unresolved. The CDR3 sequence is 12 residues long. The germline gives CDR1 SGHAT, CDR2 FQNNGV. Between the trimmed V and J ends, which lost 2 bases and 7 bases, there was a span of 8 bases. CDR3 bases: TGTGCCAGCAGCTTACCTGCGGGTGAAGCTTTCTTT. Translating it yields CASSLPAGEAFF.